One and the same sample provided the 2 T cell receptor beta chains below, sequenced in a study of blood T cell repertoires in COVID-19. Clones were read by immunoSEQ multiplex PCR, and TCRdb kept only the in-frame ones, dropping some. The table lists 300,000 to 450,000 clones, 81% of them singletons. Material for sequencing was peripheral blood. The source is a human donor with acute or convalescent COVID-19. The donor label of this sample is uncertain.

The chain has TRBV2 and TRBJ1-2, with a tentative D call TRBD1 (6 bases). Per the germline V gene, CDR1 is SNHLY and CDR2 is FYNNEI. This CDR3 region has 14 residues. Trimming removed 1 base from V and 4 bases from J, with 10 bases in between. CDR3 loop: CASSEGGGSYGYTF. CDR3 DNA: TGTGCCAGCAGTGAAGGAGGGGGTAGCTATGGCTACACCTTC.

This chain joins TRBV5-1 and TRBJ2-1; 10 bases align to TRBD1. With V trimmed by 6 bases and J by 3 bases, 9 bases remained unmatched. CDR1 is SGHRS and CDR2 is YFSETQ in the germline V gene. CDR3 size: 16 residues. CDR3 sequence: CASTQVGTGDYNEQFF. The CDR3 bases are TGCGCCAGCACCCAGGTGGGGACAGGGGACTACAATGAGCAGTTCTTC. The full variable domain, completed using reference TRBV5-1 and TRBJ2-1, is KAGVTQTPRYLIKTRGQQVTLSCSPISGHRSVSWYQQTPGQGLQFLFEYFSETQRNKGNFPGRFSGRQFSNSRSEMNVSTLELGDSALYLCASTQVGTGDYNEQFFGPGTRLTVL.